Listed below are T cell receptor beta chains from one sample, sequenced in a study of PD-1 blockade in classical Hodgkin lymphoma. Produced via immunoSEQ multiplex PCR; TCRdb's table is partial and in-frame only. The sample lists about 6,500 clones, approximately 80% seen once, with 37% in the top ten. Sequenced material: peripheral blood mononuclear cells (PBMCs), taken at baseline. The receptors were gathered from a human donor with classical Hodgkin lymphoma. The CDR3 runs from the conserved cysteine through the conserved F or W. Fields, in order: V gene, D gene, clone size, CDR3 protein. D genes are given only for firm matches. Clone size is stated in some rows and not others, as once, few, many or a class when expanded.

TRBV23-1 | NA | NA | CASPRGIRTDTQYF
TRBV30 | NA | few | CAWNQGLGNTEAFF
TRBV2 | TRBD1 | few | CASRSGQGTDTQYF
TRBV28 | NA | once | CASSLVRARPQHF
TRBV7-3 | NA | few | CASSSYSGQPQHF
TRBV7-9 | TRBD2 | NA | CASSLMRGARGTGELFF
TRBV7-2 | NA | NA | CASSLLGTALYEQYF
TRBV28 | TRBD1 | NA | CASSQGTGANTEAFF
TRBV7-2 | TRBD2 | NA | CASSSDGLAGVEQYF
TRBV4-2 | NA | once | CASSSGRQNLGNTIYF
TRBV7-2 | TRBD1 | NA | CASSLLGQGEGYTF
TRBV14 | NA | NA | CASSQDRRSQDYEQYF
TRBV4-1 | NA | NA | CASSRGTEAFF
TRBV19 | NA | few | CASSILGSAGELFF
TRBV30 | NA | NA | CAWTGVLNTIYF
TRBV7-8 | TRBD2 | NA | CASSPRTGLASYNEQFF
TRBV7-9 | NA | few | CASSSVLARSEQFF
TRBV11-2 | TRBD2 | NA | CASSLDRGEIGGELFF
TRBV11-2 | NA | NA | CASRGTGSYSYNEQFF
TRBV25-1 | NA | NA | CASTTHGDGHSYEQYF
TRBV7-9 | TRBD1 | NA | CASSLGQDYGYTF
TRBV5-4 | NA | NA | CASVGSYNEQFF
TRBV5-1 | NA | NA | CASSSGAGDTEAFF